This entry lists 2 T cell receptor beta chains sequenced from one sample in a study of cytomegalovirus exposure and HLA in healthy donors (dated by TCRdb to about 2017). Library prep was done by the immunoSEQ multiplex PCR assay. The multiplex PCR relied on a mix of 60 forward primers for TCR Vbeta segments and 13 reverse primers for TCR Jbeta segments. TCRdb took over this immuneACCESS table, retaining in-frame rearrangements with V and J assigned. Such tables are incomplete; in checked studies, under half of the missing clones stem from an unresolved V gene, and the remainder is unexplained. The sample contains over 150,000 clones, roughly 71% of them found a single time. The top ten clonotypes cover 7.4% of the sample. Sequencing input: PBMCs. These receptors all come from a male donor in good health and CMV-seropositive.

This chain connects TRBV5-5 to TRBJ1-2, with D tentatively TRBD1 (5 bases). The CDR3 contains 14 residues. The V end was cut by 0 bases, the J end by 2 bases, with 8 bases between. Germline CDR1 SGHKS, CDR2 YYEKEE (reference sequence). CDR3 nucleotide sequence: TGTGCCAGCAGCTTGGAGGCAGGGAACTATGGCTACACCTTC. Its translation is CASSLEAGNYGYTF.

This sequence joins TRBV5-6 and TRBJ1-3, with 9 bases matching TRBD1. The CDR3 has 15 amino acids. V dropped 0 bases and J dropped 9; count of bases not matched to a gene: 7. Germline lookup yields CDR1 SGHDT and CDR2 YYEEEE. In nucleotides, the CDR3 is TGTGCCAGCAGCTTGGCTGGGACAGGGCCGATCACCATATATTTT. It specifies CASSLAGTGPITIYF.